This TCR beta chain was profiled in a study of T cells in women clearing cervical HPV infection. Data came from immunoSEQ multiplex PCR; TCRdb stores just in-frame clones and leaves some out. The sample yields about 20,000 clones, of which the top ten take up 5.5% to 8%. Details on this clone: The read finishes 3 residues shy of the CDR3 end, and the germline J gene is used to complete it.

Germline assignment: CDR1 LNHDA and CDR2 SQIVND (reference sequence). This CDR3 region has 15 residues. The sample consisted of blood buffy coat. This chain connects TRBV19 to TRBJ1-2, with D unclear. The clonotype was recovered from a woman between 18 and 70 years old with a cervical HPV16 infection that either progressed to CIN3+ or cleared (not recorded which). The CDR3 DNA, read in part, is TGTGCCAGTAGTATTTCCCATACGACTAGCGGGGAC. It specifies CASSISHTTSGD. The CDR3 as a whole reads CASSISHTTSGDYTF. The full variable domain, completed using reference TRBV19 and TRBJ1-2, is DGGITQSPKYLFRKEGQNVTLSCEQNLNHDAMYWYRQDPGQGLRLIYYSQIVNDFQKGDIAEGYSVSREKKESFPLTVTSAQKNPTAFYLCASSISHTTSGDYTFGSGTRLTVV.